The rows below give T cell receptor beta chains drawn from one sample of a study of CD8+ T cells in alopecia areata. Some clones are missing from TCRdb's copy, which holds only in-frame ones; the method was immunoSEQ multiplex PCR. The repertoire consists of 35,000 to 45,000 clones, with approximately 92% occurring once and the leading ten covering 18%. Sequencing was performed on CD8+ T cells sorted from blood, taken at week 24, from a patient treated with tofacitinib. The receptors derive from a human donor with alopecia areata. Both conserved end residues are part of each CDR3. D genes are given only for firm matches. Only some rows state a clone size, as once, few, many or a class for expanded clones.

TRBV15,TRBJ2-1,TRBD2,-,CATSRVGLAYNEQFF,TGTGCCACCAGCAGAGTGGGACTAGCCTACAATGAGCAGTTCTTC
TRBV7-9,TRBJ1-1,-,-,CASSSTVMNTEAFF,TGTGCCAGCAGCTCGACAGTGATGAACACTGAAGCTTTCTTT
TRBV19,TRBJ2-7,-,-,CASSNFYEQYF,TGTGCCAGTAGTAACTTCTACGAGCAGTACTTC
TRBV28,TRBJ2-3,TRBD1,-,CASSFTGGYPTDTQYF,TGTGCCAGCAGTTTTACAGGGGGCTATCCCACAGATACGCAGTATTTT
TRBV19,TRBJ2-7,-,-,CASSAGTYEQYF,TGTGCCAGTAGTGCCGGGACCTACGAGCAGTACTTC
TRBV7-2,TRBJ2-3,-,-,CASSLWSRVISTDTQYF,TGTGCCAGCAGCTTATGGTCACGGGTGATTAGCACAGATACGCAGTATTTT
TRBV30,TRBJ2-5,-,-,CAWSPGNQETQYF,TGTGCCTGGAGTCCGGGGAACCAAGAGACCCAGTACTTC
TRBV7-2,TRBJ2-7,-,-,CASSLDYEQYF,TGTGCCAGCAGCTTAGACTACGAGCAGTACTTC
TRBV11-2,TRBJ2-1,TRBD2,-,CASSPPRLAGNEQFF,TGTGCCAGCAGCCCCCCTCGACTAGCGGGCAATGAGCAGTTCTTC
TRBV15,TRBJ2-3,-,-,CATSRDRGLALTDTQYF,TGTGCCACCAGCAGAGATAGGGGGCTAGCGCTCACAGATACGCAGTATTTT
TRBV27,TRBJ2-3,TRBD2,-,CASSLSLGGTQYF,TGTGCCAGCAGTTTATCCTTGGGGGGGACGCAGTATTTT
TRBV29-1,TRBJ2-1,-,-,CSVTTDLNEQFF,TGCAGCGTTACGACAGACCTCAATGAGCAGTTCTTC
TRBV27,TRBJ2-7,TRBD2,once,CASSLSGGEHLNYEQYF,TGTGCCAGCAGTTTATCCGGGGGGGAGCACCTCAACTACGAGCAGTACTTC
TRBV19,TRBJ2-1,-,-,CASSITSGPYSYNEQFF,TGTGCCAGTAGTATTACCAGCGGACCTTACTCCTACAATGAGCAGTTCTTC
TRBV6-5,TRBJ2-5,-,-,CASSPPTGQETQYF,TGTGCCAGCAGTCCCCCCACTGGCCAAGAGACCCAGTACTTC
TRBV6-1,TRBJ2-3,-,-,CASSEAIQGTDTQYF,TGTGCCAGCAGTGAAGCGATACAGGGCACAGATACGCAGTATTTT
TRBV4-1,TRBJ2-1,-,-,CASSRHAGRSYNEQFF,TGCGCCAGCAGCCGCCACGCGGGACGCTCCTACAATGAGCAGTTCTTC
TRBV5-5,TRBJ2-6,-,once,CASSLAGTYVSGANVLTF,TGTGCCAGCAGCTTGGCCGGGACATACGTCTCTGGGGCCAACGTCCTGACTTTC
TRBV28,TRBJ2-1,TRBD2,-,CASSPGLAGGGEQFF,TGTGCCAGCAGCCCGGGACTAGCGGGGGGTGGTGAGCAGTTCTTC
TRBV14,TRBJ2-7,-,-,CASSQGYEQYF,TGTGCCAGCAGCCAAGGTTACGAGCAGTACTTC
TRBV27,TRBJ2-1,TRBD1,-,CASSPGQGAYNEQFF,TGTGCCAGCAGTCCAGGACAGGGGGCCTACAATGAGCAGTTCTTC
TRBV4-1,TRBJ2-3,TRBD2,-,CASSQLAGVPDTQYF,TGCGCCAGCAGCCAACTAGCGGGGGTTCCAGATACGCAGTATTTT